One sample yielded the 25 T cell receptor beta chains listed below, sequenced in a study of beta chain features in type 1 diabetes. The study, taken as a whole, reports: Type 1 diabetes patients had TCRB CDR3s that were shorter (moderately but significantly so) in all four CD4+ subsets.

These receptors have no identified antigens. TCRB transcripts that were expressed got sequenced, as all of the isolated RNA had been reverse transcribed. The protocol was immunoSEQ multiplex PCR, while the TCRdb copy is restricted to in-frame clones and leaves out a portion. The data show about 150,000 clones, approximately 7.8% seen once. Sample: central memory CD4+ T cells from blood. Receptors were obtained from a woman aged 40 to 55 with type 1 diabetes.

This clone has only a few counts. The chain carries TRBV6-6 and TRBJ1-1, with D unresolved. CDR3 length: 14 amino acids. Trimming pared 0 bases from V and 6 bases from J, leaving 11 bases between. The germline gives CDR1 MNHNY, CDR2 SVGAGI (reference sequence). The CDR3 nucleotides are TGTGCCAGCAGTTACTCGAGAGGTGGCGCTGAAGCTTTCTTT. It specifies CASSYSRGGAEAFF.

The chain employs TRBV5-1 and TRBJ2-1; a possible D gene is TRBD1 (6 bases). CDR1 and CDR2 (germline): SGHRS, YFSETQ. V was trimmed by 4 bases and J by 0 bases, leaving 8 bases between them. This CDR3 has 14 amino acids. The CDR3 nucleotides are TGCGCCAGCAGCCCAGGGGCCTCCTACAATGAGCAGTTCTTC. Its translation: CASSPGASYNEQFF.

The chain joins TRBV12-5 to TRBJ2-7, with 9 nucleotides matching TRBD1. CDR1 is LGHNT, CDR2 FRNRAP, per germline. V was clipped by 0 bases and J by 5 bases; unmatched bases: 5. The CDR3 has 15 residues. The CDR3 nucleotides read TGTGCTAGTGGTTTGGTACATGACAGGGGGAACGAGCAGTACTTC. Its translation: CASGLVHDRGNEQYF.

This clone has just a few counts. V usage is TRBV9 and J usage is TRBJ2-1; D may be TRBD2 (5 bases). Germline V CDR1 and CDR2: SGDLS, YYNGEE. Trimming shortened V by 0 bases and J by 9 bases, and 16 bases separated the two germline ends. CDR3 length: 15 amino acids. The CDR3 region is CASSVEKPQTSEQFF. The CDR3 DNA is TGTGCCAGCAGCGTAGAAAAGCCCCAAACTAGTGAGCAGTTCTTC. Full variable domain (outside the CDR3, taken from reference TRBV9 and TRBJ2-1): DSGVTQTPKHLITATGQRVTLRCSPRSGDLSVYWYQQSLDQGLQFLIQYYNGEERAKGNILERFSAQQFPDLHSELNLSSLELGDSALYFCASSVEKPQTSEQFFGPGTRLTVL.

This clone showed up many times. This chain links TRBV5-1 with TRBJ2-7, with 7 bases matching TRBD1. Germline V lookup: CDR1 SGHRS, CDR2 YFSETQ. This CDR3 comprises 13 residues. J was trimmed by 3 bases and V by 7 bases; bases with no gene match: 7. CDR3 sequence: CASGTDRNYEQYF. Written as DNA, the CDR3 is TGCGCCAGCGGCACGGACAGGAACTACGAGCAGTACTTC.

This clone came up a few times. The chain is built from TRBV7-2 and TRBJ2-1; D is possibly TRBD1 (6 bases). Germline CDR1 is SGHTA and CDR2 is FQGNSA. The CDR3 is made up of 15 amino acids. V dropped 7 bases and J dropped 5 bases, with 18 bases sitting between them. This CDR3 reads CASIRLRDTHNEQFF. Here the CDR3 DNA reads TGTGCCAGCATCCGCCTCCGGGACACTCACAATGAGCAGTTCTTC.

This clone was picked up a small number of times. The CDR3 loop is CASSDISRDRVETQYF. The CDR3 nucleotides read TGTGCCAGCAGCGACATTTCCCGGGACAGGGTAGAGACCCAGTACTTC. The V and J genes are TRBV9 and TRBJ2-5; 9 bases agree with TRBD1. V was clipped by 3 bases and J by 4 bases; unmatched bases: 10. Germline-derived CDR1 and CDR2 are SGDLS and YYNGEE. The CDR3 sequence is 16 residues long. Filled out from reference TRBV9 and TRBJ2-5, the complete variable domain reads DSGVTQTPKHLITATGQRVTLRCSPRSGDLSVYWYQQSLDQGLQFLIQYYNGEERAKGNILERFSAQQFPDLHSELNLSSLELGDSALYFCASSDISRDRVETQYFGPGTRLLVL.

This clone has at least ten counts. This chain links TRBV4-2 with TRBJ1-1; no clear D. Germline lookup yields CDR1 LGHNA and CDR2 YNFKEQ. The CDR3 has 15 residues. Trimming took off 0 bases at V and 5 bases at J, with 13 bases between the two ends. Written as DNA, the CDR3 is TGTGCCAGCAGCCAAGATGGCTGGAGGGAGACTGAAGCTTTCTTT. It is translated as CASSQDGWRETEAFF.

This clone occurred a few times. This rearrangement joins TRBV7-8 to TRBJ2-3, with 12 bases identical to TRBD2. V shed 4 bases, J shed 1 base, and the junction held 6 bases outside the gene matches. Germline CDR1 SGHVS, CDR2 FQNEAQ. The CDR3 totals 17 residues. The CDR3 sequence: CASSSRLAGDGTDTQYF. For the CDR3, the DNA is TGTGCCAGCAGCTCTCGACTAGCGGGAGATGGCACAGATACGCAGTATTTT. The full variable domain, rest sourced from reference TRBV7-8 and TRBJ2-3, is GAGVSQSPRYKVAKRGQDVALRCDPISGHVSLFWYQQALGQGPEFLTYFQNEAQLDKSGLPSDRFFAERPEGSVSTLKIQRTQQEDSAVYLCASSSRLAGDGTDTQYFGPGTRLTVL.

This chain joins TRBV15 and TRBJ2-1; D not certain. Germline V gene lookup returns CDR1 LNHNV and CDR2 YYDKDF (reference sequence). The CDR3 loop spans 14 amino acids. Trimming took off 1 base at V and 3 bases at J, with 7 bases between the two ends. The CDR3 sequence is CATSRVRYYNEQFF. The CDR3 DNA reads TGTGCCACCAGCAGAGTGAGGTACTACAATGAGCAGTTCTTC.

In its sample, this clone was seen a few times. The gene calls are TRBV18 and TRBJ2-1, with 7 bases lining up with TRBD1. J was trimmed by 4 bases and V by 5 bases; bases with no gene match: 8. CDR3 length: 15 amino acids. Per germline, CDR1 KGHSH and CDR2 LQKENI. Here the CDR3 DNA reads TGTGCCAGCTCATTCGGGACAGTTACTTACAATGAGCAGTTCTTC. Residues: CASSFGTVTYNEQFF.

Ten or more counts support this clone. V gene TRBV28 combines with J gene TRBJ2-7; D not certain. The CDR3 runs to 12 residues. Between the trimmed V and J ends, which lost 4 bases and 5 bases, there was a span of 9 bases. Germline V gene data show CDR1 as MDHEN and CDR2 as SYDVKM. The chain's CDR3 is CASSSRRDEQYF. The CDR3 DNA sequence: TGTGCCAGCAGTTCGCGACGGGACGAGCAGTACTTC.

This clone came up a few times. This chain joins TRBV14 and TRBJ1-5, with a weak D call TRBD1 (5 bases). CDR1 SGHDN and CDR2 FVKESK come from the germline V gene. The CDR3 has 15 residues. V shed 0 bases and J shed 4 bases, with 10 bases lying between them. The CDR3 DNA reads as TGTGCCAGCAGCCAAGATCACAGGATTAATCAGCCCCAGCATTTT. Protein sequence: CASSQDHRINQPQHF.

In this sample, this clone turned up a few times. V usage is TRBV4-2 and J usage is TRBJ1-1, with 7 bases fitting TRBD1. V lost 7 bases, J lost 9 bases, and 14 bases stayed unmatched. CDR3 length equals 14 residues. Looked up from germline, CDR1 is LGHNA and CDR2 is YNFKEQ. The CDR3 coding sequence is TGTGCCAGCACCCGACAGGGCATGGCAACCCAAGCTTTCTTT. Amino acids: CASTRQGMATQAFF.

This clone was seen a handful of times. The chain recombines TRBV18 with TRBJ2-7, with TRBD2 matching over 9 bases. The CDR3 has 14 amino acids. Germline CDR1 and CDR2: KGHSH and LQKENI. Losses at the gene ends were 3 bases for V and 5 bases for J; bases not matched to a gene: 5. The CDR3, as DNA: TGTGCCAGCTCACCTTTAGCGGGAGTCGACGAGCAGTACTTC. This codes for CASSPLAGVDEQYF.

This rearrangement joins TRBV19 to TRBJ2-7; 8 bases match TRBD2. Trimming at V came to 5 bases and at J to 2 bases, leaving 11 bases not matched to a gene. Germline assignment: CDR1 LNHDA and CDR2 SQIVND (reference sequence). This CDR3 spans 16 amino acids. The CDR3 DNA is TGTGCCAGTAGTGCCCAACCGGGACTAGTGCCCTACGAGCAGTACTTC. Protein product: CASSAQPGLVPYEQYF.

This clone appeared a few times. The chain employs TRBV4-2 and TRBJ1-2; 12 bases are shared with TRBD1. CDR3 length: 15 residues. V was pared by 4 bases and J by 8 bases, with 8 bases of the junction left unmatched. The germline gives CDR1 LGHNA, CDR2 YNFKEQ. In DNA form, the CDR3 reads TGTGCCAGCAGCCGTACCGGGACAGGGGGCGACGGCTACACCTTC. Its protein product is CASSRTGTGGDGYTF.

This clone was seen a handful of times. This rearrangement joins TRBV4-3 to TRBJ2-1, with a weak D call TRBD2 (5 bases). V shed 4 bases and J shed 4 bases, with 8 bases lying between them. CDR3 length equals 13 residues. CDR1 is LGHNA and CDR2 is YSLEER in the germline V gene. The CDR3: CASSLASYNEQFF. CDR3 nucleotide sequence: TGCGCCAGCAGCCTAGCGAGTTACAATGAGCAGTTCTTC.

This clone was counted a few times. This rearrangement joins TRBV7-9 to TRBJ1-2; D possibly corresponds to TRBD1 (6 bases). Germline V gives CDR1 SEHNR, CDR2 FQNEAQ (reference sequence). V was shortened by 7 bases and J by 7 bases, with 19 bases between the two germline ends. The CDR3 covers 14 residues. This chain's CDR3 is CASNPEGVISGYTF. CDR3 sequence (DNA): TGTGCCAGCAACCCCGAGGGGGTGATTAGTGGCTACACCTTC.

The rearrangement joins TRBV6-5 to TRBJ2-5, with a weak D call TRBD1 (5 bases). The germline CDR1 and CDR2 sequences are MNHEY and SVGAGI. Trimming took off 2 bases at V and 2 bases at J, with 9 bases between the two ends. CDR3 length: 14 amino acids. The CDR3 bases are TGTGCCAGCAGTTACGACAGCGTACAAGAGACCCAGTACTTC. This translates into CASSYDSVQETQYF.

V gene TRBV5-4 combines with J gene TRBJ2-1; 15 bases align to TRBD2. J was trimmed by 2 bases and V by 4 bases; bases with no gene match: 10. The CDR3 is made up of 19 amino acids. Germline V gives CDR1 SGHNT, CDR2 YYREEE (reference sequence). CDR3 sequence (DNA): TGTGCCAGCAGCAAGGGACTAGCGGGGGGACGAGATACCTACAATGAGCAGTTCTTC. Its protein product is CASSKGLAGGRDTYNEQFF.

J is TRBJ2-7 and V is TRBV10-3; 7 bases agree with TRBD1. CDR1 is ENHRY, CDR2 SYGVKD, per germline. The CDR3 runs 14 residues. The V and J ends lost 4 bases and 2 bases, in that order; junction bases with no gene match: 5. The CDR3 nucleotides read TGTGCCATCAGTGGTTACAGGGGAACCTACGAGCAGTACTTC. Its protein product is CAISGYRGTYEQYF.

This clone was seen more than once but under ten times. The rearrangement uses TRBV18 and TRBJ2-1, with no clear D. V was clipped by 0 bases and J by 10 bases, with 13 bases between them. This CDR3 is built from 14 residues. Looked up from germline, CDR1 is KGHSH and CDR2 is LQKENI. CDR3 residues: CASSPPTLQEEQFF. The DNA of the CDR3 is TGTGCCAGCTCACCACCAACCCTTCAAGAGGAGCAGTTCTTC.

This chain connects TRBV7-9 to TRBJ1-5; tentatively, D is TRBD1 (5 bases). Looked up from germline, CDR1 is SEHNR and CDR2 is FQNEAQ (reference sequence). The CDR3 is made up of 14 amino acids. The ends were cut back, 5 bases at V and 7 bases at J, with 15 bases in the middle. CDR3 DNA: TGTGCCAGCAGCCGCGAGCAGGGTATGCAGCCCCAGCATTTT. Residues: CASSREQGMQPQHF.

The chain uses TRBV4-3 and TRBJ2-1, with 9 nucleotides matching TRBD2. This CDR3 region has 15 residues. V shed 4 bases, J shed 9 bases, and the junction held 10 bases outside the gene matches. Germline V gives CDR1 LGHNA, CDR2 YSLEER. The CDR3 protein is CASSPRSGSGVEQFF. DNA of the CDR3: TGCGCCAGCAGCCCGCGTAGCGGGAGCGGGGTTGAGCAGTTCTTC.